What follows is one T cell receptor beta chain and its context. From germline, CDR1 is SGDLS and CDR2 YYNGEE. V trimming: 2 bases; J trimming: 0 bases; junction bases outside the gene matches: 4. The CDR3 length is 17 residues. The data are from a study of T cell changes during pregnancy in multiple sclerosis. This table comes from immunoSEQ multiplex PCR, and its TCRdb copy is limited to in-frame clones, with some not included. Of over 25,000 clones detected, roughly nine tenths appear once; the ten largest clones hold about 3.6%. The sample consisted of CD8+ T cells from peripheral blood mononuclear cells, taken in the second trimester of pregnancy. The chain uses TRBV9 and TRBJ2-2; 10 bases fit TRBD2. The receptor was derived from a female donor in good health, enrolled as a control in a pregnancy study. DNA of the CDR3: TGTGCCAGCAGCGTGGAGCGGGGGGGAGCGAACACCGGGGAGCTGTTTTTT. Its protein product is CASSVERGGANTGELFF.